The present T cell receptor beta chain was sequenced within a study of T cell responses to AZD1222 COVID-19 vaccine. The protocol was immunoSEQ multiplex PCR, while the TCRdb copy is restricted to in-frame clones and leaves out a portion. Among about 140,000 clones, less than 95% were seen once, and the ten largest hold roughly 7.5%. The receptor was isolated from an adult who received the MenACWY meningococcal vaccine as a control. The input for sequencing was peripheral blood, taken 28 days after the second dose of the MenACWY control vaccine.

CDR3 sequence reads: CASSDTSRTFYNEQFF. For the CDR3, the DNA is TGTGCCAGTAGTGACACTAGCCGAACCTTTTACAATGAGCAGTTCTTC. The chain links TRBV19 to TRBJ2-1, with a possible D match to TRBD2 (6 bases). The V gene lost 5 bases and the J gene lost 4 bases, with 18 bases spanning the gap. The CDR3 length is 16 residues. CDR1 is LNHDA and CDR2 is SQIVND in the germline V gene (reference sequence).